This T cell receptor beta chain was retrieved from a study of T cell repertoires in cytomegalovirus infection. Background on the study: A matching HLA type, together with CMV infection, was signaled by public TCR beta signatures. Overall study findings and caveats: CMV-specific TCR beta clonotypes restricted by HLA-C were the ones dominating the ex vivo response. Based on cumulative public TCR beta family frequency, carriers of CMV plus the relevant HLA were identified.

TCRdb called the reads again in MiXCR, with one record for every CDR3 protein. The repertoire holds fewer than 1,000,000 distinct CDR3 sequences, with approximately 33% as singletons. The ends lost 6 bases at V and 5 bases at J; junction bases unmatched: 8. The CDR3 has 13 amino acids. The germline gives CDR1 DFQATT, CDR2 SNEGSKA (reference sequence). The table lists this clonotype with a few counts. The target antigen is unknown. This specimen consisted of cultured CD8+ T cells from PBMCs, obtained from culture after CMV antigen stimulation. This TCR was recovered from a human donor in good health (CMV status not recorded). Some clones in this sample may be carry-over from other donors' samples. The rearrangement links TRBV20-1 to TRBJ2-5, with TRBD2 matching 8 bases. The CDR3 DNA follows: TGCAGTGCCAAGCAAGCGGGGGAGGAGACCCAGTACTTC. Its protein product is CSAKQAGEETQYF.